This T cell receptor beta chain originates from a study of T cell changes during pregnancy in multiple sclerosis. The table came from immunoSEQ multiplex PCR; TCRdb's copy has only in-frame clones and leaves some out. The sample contains under 55,000 clones, about nine tenths of which appear only once. Sequences were obtained from PBMCs (not recorded whether the cells were cultured). This TCR came from a female donor with multiple sclerosis, enrolled in a pregnancy study.

The CDR3 protein is CASSFRTGLGTDTQYF. CDR3 sequence (DNA): TGTGCCAGTAGTTTTCGGACAGGGCTGGGCACAGATACGCAGTATTTT. The chain carries TRBV19 and TRBJ2-3; TRBD1 matches at 8 bases. The trim removed 5 bases at V and 1 base at J, leaving 8 bases unmatched. CDR1 is LNHDA, CDR2 SQIVND, per germline (reference sequence). This CDR3 is built from 16 residues. The full variable domain, completed using reference TRBV19 and TRBJ2-3, is DGGITQSPKYLFRKEGQNVTLSCEQNLNHDAMYWYRQDPGQGLRLIYYSQIVNDFQKGDIAEGYSVSREKKESFPLTVTSAQKNPTAFYLCASSFRTGLGTDTQYFGPGTRLTVL.